This entry lists 2 T cell receptor beta chains sequenced from one sample in a study of a mutant IDH1 vaccine in newly diagnosed glioma. For these receptors, no antigen is known. Clones were sequenced by immunoSEQ multiplex PCR, and TCRdb holds only the in-frame ones, with some missing. The sample lists approximately 30,000 clones; roughly 80% were seen once. Time point: week 23, last vaccination. One vaccine dose held 300 ug of mutant IDH1 20-mer peptide and came with topical imiquimod. The sample consisted of PBMCs, taken from a glioma patient whose treatment included an IDH1 peptide vaccine. The origin of the receptors is a woman in her 30s with glioma.

This clone was observed once. The V gene is TRBV7-6, the J gene TRBJ2-5, with a weak D call TRBD1 (5 bases). Germline V gene data show CDR1 as SGHVS and CDR2 as FNYEAQ. V gave up 5 bases and J gave up 7 bases, with 17 bases separating them. There are 14 residues in the CDR3. The DNA of the CDR3 is TGTGCCAGCAGCATACTGACAGATTCTGGGACCCAGTACTTC. It specifies CASSILTDSGTQYF. The full variable domain, in which reference TRBV7-6 and TRBJ2-5 provide the parts outside the CDR3, is GAGVSQSPRYKVTKRGQDVALRCDPISGHVSLYWYRQALGQGPEFLTYFNYEAQQDKSGLPNDRFSAERPEGSISTLTIQRTEQRDSAMYRCASSILTDSGTQYFGPGTRLLVL.

This clone was picked up a small number of times. The V call is TRBV6-6, the J call TRBJ1-1; D gene ambiguous. CDR3 size: 11 residues. The ends were cut back, 8 bases at V and 4 bases at J, with 8 bases in the middle. The germline V gene has CDR1 MNHNY and CDR2 SVGAGI (reference sequence). The CDR3 nucleotides are TGTGCCAGCGGGAGTACCACTGAAGCTTTCTTT. Residues: CASGSTTEAFF.